This TCR beta chain was captured in a study of blood T cells in healthy people across ages. Sample-barcoded 5' priming and a J-beta primer mix drove a second PCR of roughly 7 to 11 cycles. One entry per CDR3 protein results from TCRdb running MiXCR on the 5' RACE reads. The sample carries about 640,000 distinct CDR3 sequences, 35% to 50% recorded once. Comment on this clonotype: An end of the junction does not agree with germline; a read error may underlie this.

Sequenced sample: blood. This receptor was identified in an elderly man in good health.

The CDR3 sequence: CANSQDVTRSGANVLTF. The CDR3 DNA reads as TGCGCCAACAGCCAAGATGTGACGCGGTCTGGGGCCAACGTCCTGACTTTC. V and J are TRBV4-3 and TRBJ2-6, with unresolved D. This CDR3 has 17 residues. Germline lookup yields CDR1 LGHNA and CDR2 YSLEER.